This paragraph reports one TCR beta chain. Its antigen remains unidentified. Base-call qualities are not available, and no considerably larger clone is one nucleotide away. One collaborating source in Seattle enrolled patients while the patients were actively infected and followed the patients over time throughout the course of disease. Collaborating institutions collected whole blood in K2EDTA tubes following their own protocols. Collaborator samples were shipped for TCRbeta analysis as frozen whole blood, isolated PBMCs, or DNA extracted from either sample type. The trim is 5 bases for V and 0 bases for J, with a gap of 17 bases between the germline ends. There are 16 amino acids in the CDR3, from cysteine to phenylalanine inclusive. Only CDR3 DNA is held: 48 bases, read in frame from base 1. The germline V gene (reference sequence) provides CDR1 SEHNR and CDR2 FQNEAQ. This sample was included in a study of blood T cell repertoires in COVID-19 (dated by TCRdb to 2019 to 2021). For context, the study as a whole: Collaborator samples came from the United States, Italy and Spain and covered acute and convalescent phases of COVID-19. The prospective study material was composed of cDNA or gDNA derived from T cells, B-cell-depleted T cells, or PBMCs. Subjects who had been exposed to COVID-19, were actively infected with it, or had recovered from it provided the deeply sampled blood TCRbeta repertoires that made up the dataset. The repertoires were released in a freely available public database meant as a resource for research on the immune response to SARS-CoV-2. Samples were obtained from the ongoing ImmuneRACE study (first 160 participants) and from approximately 1,200 subjects provided by 6 global collaborators. Nearly every sample came with metadata listing a de-identified subject ID, COVID-19 status, age in years and sex. HLA class I and class II types, where available, came from metadata supplied by the sample provider rather than from assay-based typing. Results the study describes overall, beyond this receptor: The amount of clinical and demographic metadata varied by source and participant and was provided uncurated.

TCRbeta CDR3 regions were amplified from genomic DNA using the immunoSEQ Assay, a bias-controlled multiplex PCR. For the original study's pipeline: Nucleated cell counts per sample were estimated from amplification of reference gene primers within the assay. Sequence reads were collapsed and filtered to measure the absolute abundance of every unique TCRbeta CDR3 rearrangement. Productive Simpson clonality was computed per sample as the square root of Simpson's diversity index over productive rearrangements. Not all clones reach the TCRdb copy of this immuneACCESS table, which keeps in-frame sequences only. Checked studies attribute under half of the gap to unresolved V genes and leave the rest unexplained. That table supplies the V and J calls and clone size; D and trimming were determined from the DNA. The table for this sample lists about 56,000 clones; roughly 89% of them were counted only once. The top ten clones comprise around two fifths of the sample.

The sequenced material came from peripheral blood. The chain couples TRBV7-9 to TRBJ2-7; the D gene is perhaps TRBD1, from 6 matching bases. This sequence was found in a woman aged 55-69 years with COVID-19, enrolled during active disease. The DNA reads as follows: TGTGCCAGCAGCCCCGGTCCGGGACACAACTCCTACGAGCAGTACTTC. This codes for CASSPGPGHNSYEQYF. Here the CDR3 is joined to the reference TRBV7-9 and TRBJ2-7 genes, and the full variable domain is: DTGVSQNPRHKITKRGQNVTFRCDPISEHNRLYWYRQTLGQGPEFLTYFQNEAQLEKSRLLSDRFSAERPKGSFSTLEIQRTEQGDSAMYLCASSPGPGHNSYEQYFGPGTRLTVT.